This T cell receptor (beta chain) was sequenced for a study of T cell responses to AZD1222 COVID-19 vaccine. Study-level results: The donor cohort was predominantly white British with a female majority, and clonal diversity may have been underestimated. Spike-specific TCR breadth and depth went up after people got two AZD1222 doses.

Using immunoSEQ multiplex PCR, the repertoire was profiled, and TCRdb retains in-frame clones only, with some absent. The sample lists tens of thousands of clones, roughly 80% seen once, with under 6.5% in the top ten. The CDR3 totals 13 residues. Trimming removed 5 bases from V and 2 bases from J, with 9 bases in between. Germline CDR1 SGHNT, CDR2 YENEEA. Note on this clone: The antigen remains unidentified.

The sequencing used peripheral blood, collected on day 0 of AZD1222 vaccination. The sequence came from an adult in good health. The V and J genes are TRBV11-3 and TRBJ1-1, with D possibly TRBD1 on 5 matching bases. CDR3: CASSQQVNTEAFF. Written as DNA, the CDR3 is TGTGCCAGCAGCCAACAGGTTAACACTGAAGCTTTCTTT.